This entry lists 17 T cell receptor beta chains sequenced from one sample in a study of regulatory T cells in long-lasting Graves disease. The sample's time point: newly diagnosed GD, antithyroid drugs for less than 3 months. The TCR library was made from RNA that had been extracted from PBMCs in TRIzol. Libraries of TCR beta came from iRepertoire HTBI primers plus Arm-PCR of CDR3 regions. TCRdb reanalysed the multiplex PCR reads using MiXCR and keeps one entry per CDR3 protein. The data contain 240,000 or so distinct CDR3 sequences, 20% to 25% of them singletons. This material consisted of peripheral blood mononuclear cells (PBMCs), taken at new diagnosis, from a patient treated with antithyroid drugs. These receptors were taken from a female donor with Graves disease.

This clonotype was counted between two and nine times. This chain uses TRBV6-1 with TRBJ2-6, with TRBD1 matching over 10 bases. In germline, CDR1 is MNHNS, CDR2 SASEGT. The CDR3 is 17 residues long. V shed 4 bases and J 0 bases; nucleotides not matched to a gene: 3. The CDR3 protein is CASSGGQGHSGANVLTF. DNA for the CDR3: TGTGCCAGCAGTGGGGGACAGGGGCACTCTGGGGCCAACGTCCTGACTTTC.

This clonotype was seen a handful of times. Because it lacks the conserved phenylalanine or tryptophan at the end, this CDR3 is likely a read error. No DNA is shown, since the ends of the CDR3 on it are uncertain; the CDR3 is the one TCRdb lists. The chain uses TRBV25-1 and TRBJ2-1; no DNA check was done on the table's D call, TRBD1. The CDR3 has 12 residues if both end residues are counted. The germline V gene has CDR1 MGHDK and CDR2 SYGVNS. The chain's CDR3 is CASTAPGLDKFV.

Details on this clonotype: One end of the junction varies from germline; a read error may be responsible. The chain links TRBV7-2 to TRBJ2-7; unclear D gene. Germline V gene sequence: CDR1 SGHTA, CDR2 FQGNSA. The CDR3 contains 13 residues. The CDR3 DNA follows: TGTGCCAGCAGCTCACGGTGGGGTCACGAGCGGTACTTC. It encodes CASSSRWGHERYF.

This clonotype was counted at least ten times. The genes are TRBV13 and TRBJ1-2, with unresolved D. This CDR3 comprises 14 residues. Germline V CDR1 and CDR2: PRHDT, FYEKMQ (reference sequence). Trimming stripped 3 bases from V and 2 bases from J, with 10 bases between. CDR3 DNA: TGTGCCAGCAGCTTGAGCATGGGGAACTATGGCTACACCTTC. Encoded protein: CASSLSMGNYGYTF. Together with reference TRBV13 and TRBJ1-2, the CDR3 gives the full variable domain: AAGVIQSPRHLIKEKRETATLKCYPIPRHDTVYWYQQGPGQDPQFLISFYEKMQSDKGSIPDRFSAQQFSDYHSELNMSSLELGDSALYFCASSLSMGNYGYTFGSGTRLTVV.

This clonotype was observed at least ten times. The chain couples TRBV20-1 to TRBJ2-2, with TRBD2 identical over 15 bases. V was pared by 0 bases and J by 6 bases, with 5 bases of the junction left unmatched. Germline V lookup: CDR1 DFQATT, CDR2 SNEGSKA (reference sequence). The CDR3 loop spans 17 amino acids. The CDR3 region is CSARDGLAGGQSGELFF. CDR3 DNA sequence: TGCAGTGCTAGAGATGGACTAGCGGGGGGGCAATCCGGGGAGCTGTTTTTT.

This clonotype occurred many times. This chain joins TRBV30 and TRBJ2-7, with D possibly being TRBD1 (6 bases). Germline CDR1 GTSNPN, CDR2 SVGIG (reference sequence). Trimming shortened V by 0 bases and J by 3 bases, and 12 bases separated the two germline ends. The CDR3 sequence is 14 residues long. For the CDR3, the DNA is TGTGCCTGGAGTGTAGGTACAGGGATCTACGAGCAGTACTTC. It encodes CAWSVGTGIYEQYF. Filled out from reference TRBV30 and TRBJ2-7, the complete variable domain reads SQTIHQWPATLVQPVGSPLSLECTVEGTSNPNLYWYRQAAGRGLQLLFYSVGIGQISSEVPQNLSASRPQDRQFILSSKKLLLSDSGFYLCAWSVGTGIYEQYFGPGTRLTVT.

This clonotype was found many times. The CDR3 loop is CASSLDPPGRDRGTQYF. The CDR3 nucleotides read TGTGCCAGCAGCTTGGATCCCCCTGGCCGGGACAGGGGAACGCAGTATTTT. The chain links TRBV5-6 to TRBJ2-3, with 10 bases aligning to TRBD1. The V gene's germline CDR1 is SGHDT and CDR2 YYEEEE. This CDR3 spans 17 amino acids. V lost 0 bases, J lost 9 bases, and 13 bases stayed unmatched.

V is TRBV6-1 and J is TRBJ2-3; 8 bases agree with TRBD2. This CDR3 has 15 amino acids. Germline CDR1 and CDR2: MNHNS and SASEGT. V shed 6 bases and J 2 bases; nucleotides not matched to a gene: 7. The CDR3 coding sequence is TGTGCCAGCAGCCAAGGACTAGCCGACACAGATACGCAGTATTTT. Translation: CASSQGLADTDTQYF.

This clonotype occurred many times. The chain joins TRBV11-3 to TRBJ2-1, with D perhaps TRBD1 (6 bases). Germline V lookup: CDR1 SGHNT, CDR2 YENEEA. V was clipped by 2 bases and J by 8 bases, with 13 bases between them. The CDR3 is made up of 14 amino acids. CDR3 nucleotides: TGTGCCAGCAGCTTATCGCAGGGGTTCGATGAGCAGTTCTTC. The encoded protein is CASSLSQGFDEQFF.

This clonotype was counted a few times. CDR3 protein: CSVVSGASAEAFF. CDR3 DNA sequence: TGCAGCGTTGTGTCGGGGGCGTCGGCTGAAGCTTTCTTT. V usage is TRBV29-1 and J usage is TRBJ1-1, with D possibly matching TRBD1 (6 bases). Between the trimmed V and J ends, which lost 4 bases and 6 bases, there was a span of 15 bases. Germline V gene data show CDR1 as SQVTM and CDR2 as ANQGSEA. The CDR3 covers 13 residues.

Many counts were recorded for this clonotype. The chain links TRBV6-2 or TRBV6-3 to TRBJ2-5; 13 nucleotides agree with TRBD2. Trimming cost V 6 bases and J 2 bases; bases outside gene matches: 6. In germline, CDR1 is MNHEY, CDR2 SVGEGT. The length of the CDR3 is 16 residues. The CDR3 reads CASSLGLAGVQETQYF. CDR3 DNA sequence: TGTGCCAGCAGCCTTGGACTAGCGGGGGTTCAAGAGACCCAGTACTTC.

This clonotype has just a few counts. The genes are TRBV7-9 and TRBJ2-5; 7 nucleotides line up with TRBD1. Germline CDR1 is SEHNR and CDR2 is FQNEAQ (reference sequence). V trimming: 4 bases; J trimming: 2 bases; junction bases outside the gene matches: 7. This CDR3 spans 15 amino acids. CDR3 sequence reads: CASSSSTGAQETQYF. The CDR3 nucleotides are TGTGCCAGCAGCTCAAGCACAGGGGCTCAAGAGACCCAGTACTTC.

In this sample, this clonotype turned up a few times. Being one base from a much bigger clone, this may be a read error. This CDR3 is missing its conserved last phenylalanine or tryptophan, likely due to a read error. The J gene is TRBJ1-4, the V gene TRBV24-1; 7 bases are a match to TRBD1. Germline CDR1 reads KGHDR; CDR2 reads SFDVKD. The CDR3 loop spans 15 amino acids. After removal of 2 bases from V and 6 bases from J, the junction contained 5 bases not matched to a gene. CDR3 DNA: TGTGCCACCAGTGATTCACGGACAGGCCATGAAAAACTGTTTTCT. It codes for CATSDSRTGHEKLFS.

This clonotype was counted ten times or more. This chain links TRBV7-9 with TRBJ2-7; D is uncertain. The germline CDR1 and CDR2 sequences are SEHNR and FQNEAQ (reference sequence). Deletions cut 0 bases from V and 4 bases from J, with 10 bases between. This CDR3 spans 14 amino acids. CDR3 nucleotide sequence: TGTGCCAGCAGCTTAGCGGGAACAACTTACGAGCAGTACTTC. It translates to CASSLAGTTYEQYF.

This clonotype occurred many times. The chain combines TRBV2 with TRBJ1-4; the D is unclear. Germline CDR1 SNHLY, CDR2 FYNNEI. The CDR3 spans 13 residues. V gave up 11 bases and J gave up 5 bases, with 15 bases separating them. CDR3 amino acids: CASKEGRNEKLFF. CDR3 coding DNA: TGTGCCTCGAAGGAGGGAAGAAATGAAAAACTGTTTTTT.

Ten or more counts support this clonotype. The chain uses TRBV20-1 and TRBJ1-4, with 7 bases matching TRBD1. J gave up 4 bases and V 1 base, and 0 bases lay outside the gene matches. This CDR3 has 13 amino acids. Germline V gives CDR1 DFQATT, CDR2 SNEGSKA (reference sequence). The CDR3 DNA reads TGCAGTGCTAGAGGACAGGGTAATGAAAAACTGTTTTTT. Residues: CSARGQGNEKLFF.

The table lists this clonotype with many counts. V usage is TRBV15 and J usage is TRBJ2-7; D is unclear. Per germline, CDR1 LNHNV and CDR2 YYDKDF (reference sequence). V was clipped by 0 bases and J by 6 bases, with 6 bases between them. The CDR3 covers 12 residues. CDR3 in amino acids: CATSRDWGEQYF. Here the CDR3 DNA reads TGTGCCACCAGCAGAGACTGGGGCGAGCAGTACTTC.